A selection of T cell receptor beta chains follows, all from one sample in a study of cytotoxic CD8 clonotypes in ibrutinib-treated CLL. Profiling relied on immunoSEQ multiplex PCR, and the TCRdb table lists in-frame clones only, not all of them. This table has 100,000 to 150,000 clones, over 75% appearing once. The input for sequencing was PBMCs, taken after 24 months of ibrutinib treatment. The receptor set was obtained from a human donor with chronic lymphocytic leukemia. CDR3s include the opening cysteine and the closing phenylalanine or tryptophan. D genes are given only for firm matches. Some rows mark clone size as missing; the rest say once, few, many or name a class of expanded clone.

v_gene	j_gene	d_gene	abundance	CDR3aa	CDR3nt
TRBV11-3	TRBJ2-2	TRBD1	NA	CASSFGQGNTGELFF	TGTGCCAGCAGCTTTGGACAGGGCAACACCGGGGAGCTGTTTTTT
TRBV27	TRBJ1-4	TRBD1	once	CASSSRGLSEKLFF	TGTGCCAGCAGTTCCAGGGGGCTGAGTGAAAAACTGTTTTTT
TRBV19	TRBJ2-5	TRBD2	NA	CASSIASGQETQYF	TGTGCCAGTAGTATAGCTAGCGGACAAGAGACCCAGTACTTC
TRBV5-1	TRBJ1-1	NA	NA	CASSLATGAGTEAFF	TGCGCCAGCAGCTTGGCAACGGGGGCTGGCACTGAAGCTTTCTTT
TRBV20-1	TRBJ2-7	NA	once	CSALGLREQYF	TGCAGTGCACTCGGGCTCCGCGAGCAGTACTTC
TRBV18	TRBJ1-2	NA	NA	CASSPSEGYGYTF	TGTGCCAGCTCACCATCCGAGGGGTATGGCTACACCTTC
TRBV15	TRBJ1-1	NA	NA	CATSRAGLPEAFF	TGTGCCACCAGCAGAGCGGGTCTCCCTGAAGCTTTCTTT
TRBV7-2	TRBJ2-2	NA	NA	CASSNPGPKTGELFF	TGTGCCAGCAGCAACCCGGGACCGAAAACCGGGGAGCTGTTTTTT
TRBV28	TRBJ1-2	TRBD1	NA	CASSPGTGKYGYTF	TGTGCCAGCAGCCCCGGGACAGGGAAATATGGCTACACCTTC
TRBV15	TRBJ2-3	TRBD2	NA	CATSTGLAGAGDTQYF	TGTGCCACCAGCACCGGACTAGCGGGAGCGGGGGATACGCAGTATTTT
TRBV30	TRBJ1-4	NA	NA	CAWSVLGQTNEKLFF	TGTGCCTGGAGTGTACTTGGGCAAACTAATGAAAAACTGTTTTTT
TRBV27	TRBJ2-7	TRBD1	NA	CASRIGTVPYVEQYF	TGTGCCAGCAGAATAGGGACAGTACCCTACGTGGAGCAGTACTTC
TRBV11-1	TRBJ1-3	NA	NA	CASSFGISGNTIYF	TGTGCCAGCAGCTTCGGGATCTCTGGAAACACCATATATTTT
TRBV11-3	TRBJ2-3	TRBD2	NA	CASSKGTSGSTDTQYF	TGTGCCAGCAGCAAAGGGACTAGCGGAAGCACAGATACGCAGTATTTT
TRBV9	TRBJ2-3	NA	NA	CASSVGFTDTQYF	TGTGCCAGCAGCGTAGGATTCACAGATACGCAGTATTTT
TRBV9	TRBJ2-1	NA	NA	CASKVPGHEQFF	TGTGCCAGCAAAGTTCCAGGGCATGAGCAGTTCTTC
TRBV19	TRBJ1-2	TRBD1	NA	CASSIKTGAPNYGYTF	TGTGCCAGTAGTATAAAGACAGGGGCTCCTAACTATGGCTACACCTTC
TRBV19	TRBJ1-1	NA	once	CASSGSGNTEAFF	TGTGCCAGTAGCGGTTCAGGGAACACTGAAGCTTTCTTT
TRBV28	TRBJ2-1	TRBD2	NA	CASRFPGGNEQFF	TGTGCCAGCAGATTTCCGGGGGGCAATGAGCAGTTCTTC
TRBV30	TRBJ2-5	TRBD1	NA	CAWSDRDRGAQAQYF	TGTGCCTGGAGTGACCGGGACAGGGGCGCCCAGGCCCAGTACTTC
TRBV6-5	TRBJ1-2	NA	NA	CASSKPDSNYGYTF	TGTGCCAGCAGTAAGCCTGACAGTAACTATGGCTACACCTTC
TRBV25-1	TRBJ2-4	TRBD2	NA	CASSVGSGSSNIQYF	TGTGCCAGCAGTGTCGGTAGCGGGAGTTCAAACATTCAGTACTTC
TRBV21-1	TRBJ2-5	NA	NA	CASSEWVERAGGCGQETQYF	TGTGCCAGCAGCGAGTGGGTTGAAAGGGCGGGAGGGTGTGGCCAAGAGACCCAGTACTTC
TRBV6-5	TRBJ2-7	NA	NA	CASSYSGAYEQYF	TGTGCCAGCAGTTACTCAGGGGCCTACGAGCAGTACTTC
TRBV7-2	TRBJ1-6	NA	NA	CASSFGRARSPLHF	TGTGCCAGCAGCTTCGGCAGGGCTCGGTCACCCCTCCACTTT
TRBV28	TRBJ2-2	NA	many	CASSLGWGELFF	TGTGCCAGCAGTTTGGGCTGGGGGGAGCTGTTTTTT
TRBV7-2	TRBJ1-5	NA	NA	CASSLGRNQPQHF	TGTGCCAGCAGCTTAGGTAGGAATCAGCCCCAGCATTTT
TRBV7-9	TRBJ2-2	NA	NA	CASSRIPTVTSNTGELFF	TGTGCCAGCAGCCGGATTCCGACAGTAACGTCGAACACCGGGGAGCTGTTTTTT
TRBV15	TRBJ2-1	TRBD1	once	CATSPGTGVAEQFF	TGTGCCACCAGCCCCGGGACAGGGGTCGCCGAGCAGTTCTTC
TRBV4-2	TRBJ2-5	NA	NA	CASSQDGTTQETQYF	TGTGCCAGCAGCCAAGATGGAACCACCCAAGAGACCCAGTACTTC
TRBV5-1	TRBJ2-7	TRBD1	NA	CASSFLAGTEYEQYF	TGCGCCAGCAGCTTCTTAGCCGGGACAGAATACGAGCAGTACTTC
TRBV6-5	TRBJ1-5	NA	NA	CASSYSIRGNQPQHF	TGTGCCAGCAGTTACTCGATCAGGGGCAATCAGCCCCAGCATTTT
TRBV6-5	TRBJ1-1	NA	once	CASSYSYRVNTEAFF	TGTGCCAGCAGTTACTCGTACAGGGTGAACACTGAAGCTTTCTTT
TRBV7-3	TRBJ2-5	NA	NA	CASSLTSRETQYF	TGTGCCAGCAGCTTAACATCCCGAGAGACCCAGTACTTC
TRBV28	TRBJ1-2	NA	NA	CASSLDIGGYGYTF	TGTGCCAGCAGCTTGGACATAGGGGGGTATGGCTACACCTTC
TRBV6-6	TRBJ2-7	NA	NA	CASGLGYEQYF	TGTGCCAGCGGATTGGGCTACGAGCAGTACTTC
TRBV7-2	TRBJ1-3	NA	once	CATTSYSGNTIYF	TGTGCCACCACATCGTACTCTGGAAACACCATATATTTT